Sequencing of this T cell receptor beta chain was carried out in a study of T-cell memory formation after mild COVID-19. Study observations and caveats: Mostly located in CM and EM were contracting CD4+ clones, with contracting CD8+ clones located in EMRA. While clones contracting from day 15 to 85 were balanced between CD4 and CD8, later expanders leaned CD4+.

In its sample, this clonotype was seen a few times. Its antigen remains unknown. The V and J ends lost 4 bases and 7 bases respectively, with 8 bases between them. CDR1 and CDR2 from the germline V gene are LGHDT and YNNKEL (reference sequence). The CDR3 consists of 12 residues. Each CDR3 protein is one row after TCRdb ran MiXCR on the 5' RACE reads. Here the sample spans about 310,000 distinct CDR3 sequences, roughly 19% being singletons. This sequence joins TRBV3-1 and TRBJ2-1; no clear D gene. Sequencing was carried out using PBMCs or a T cell subset sorted from them (not recorded which). This TCR came from a man younger than 30 who had mild COVID-19 (a few samples of this study predate the infection). Cell type and time point are not known. As DNA, the CDR3 is TGTGCCAGCAGCCGCTACCTGAATGAGCAGTTCTTC. Protein product: CASSRYLNEQFF.